This T cell receptor beta chain was found in a study of vaccination effects on CD4 cells after COVID-19. General observations from the study: From healthy vaccinees, only 1 of 255 vaccine-induced clones also reacted to common cold coronaviruses. There was marked clonal contraction among infection- and vaccine-induced clones late after vaccination.

Prior to sequencing, the ViraFEST assay stimulated PBMC with viral peptide pools, which expanded the antigen-specific CD4+ T cells. CD4+ T cell isolation took place after 10 days of culture. The cohort was immunized with two doses of either the BNT162b2 or mRNA-1273 vaccine. The study found no prior SARS-CoV-2 infection in the vaccine recipients, who tested negative for nucleocapsid antibodies. Clones were sequenced by immunoSEQ multiplex PCR, and TCRdb holds only the in-frame ones, with some missing. The data show some 25,000 clones, over 70% seen once. Germline V CDR1 and CDR2: LGHDT, YNNKEL (reference sequence). Trimming pared 4 bases from V and 2 bases from J, leaving 13 bases between. This CDR3 has 15 amino acids. About this clone itself: Its antigen is still unknown.

The specimen comprised CD4+ T cells from PBMCs cultured with SARS-CoV-2 spike peptides, sampled after COVID-19 vaccination. The chain employs TRBV3-1 (or the pseudogene TRBV3-2) and TRBJ2-3; D remains ambiguous. This receptor was taken from a human donor who received a COVID-19 vaccine. CDR3 DNA sequence: TGTGCCAGCAGCCGTCGTAGCAGCCCCACAGATACGCAGTATTTT. Its translation is CASSRRSSPTDTQYF.